The following is a TCR beta chain sequence with its context. This clone's antigen is unknown. Per-base quality was not reported, and no clone a single base away is much larger than it. This entry comes from a study of cytomegalovirus exposure and HLA in healthy donors (dated 2017 in TCRdb). A note on the overall study: According to an earlier analysis of 587 of the donors, 150 million to 200 million T cells yielded 117 million unique TCR beta sequences and around 300 Gb of sequence data. Typing coverage varied by locus: roughly 620-640 donors for A, B, C, DRB1 and DQB1; approximately 500 for DQA1; over 600 for DPA1; more than 450 for DPB1. Around 300 gigabases of sequencing data and tens of millions of unique TCR sequences were included in an early release covering around 650 HLA-typed donors. The study combined high-throughput TCR immunosequencing, statistical association of individual TCRs with disease status, and machine learning to predict cytomegalovirus infection status. About five DR-DQ haplotypes were treated as single units for association and clustering because of strong linkage in the cohort. The study used immunosequencing to profile the T cell repertoires of approximately 640 subjects and linked those repertoires to cytomegalovirus serostatus. Along with the approximately 700-subject first cohort, a separate validation cohort of more than 90 different subjects was used. Donor age, sex, ethnicity and CMV serostatus were compiled alongside the repertoire data. HLA typing included class I and class II loci at four-digit resolution. The study aimed to test whether signatures of past pathogen exposure could be identified by cataloging public T cell receptors. A later genetic analysis took genome-wide SNP genotypes for about 55% of the roughly 670 donors and used that subset as a discovery cohort. Of the roughly 410 genotyped donors, roughly 80% were placed in the genetic ancestry cluster associated with self-reported Caucasian donors. Rather than using new phenotypic data, the later analysis identified candidate immune exposures from TCR beta sequences and from how often those sequences occurred across donors. Among about 400 genotyped donors of the cohort, an average of approximately 200,000 unique TCR beta nucleotide sequences was sequenced per donor, of which about 20% were non-productive. All discovery cohort repertoires had been generated using a single sequencing platform. A later analysis re-analyzed previously published TCR beta repertoires from 660 or so donors and added high-resolution HLA genotyping to study TCR occurrence patterns. An earlier analysis of around 540 of the donors applied high-throughput TCR beta sequencing to assess whether each TCR beta V gene segment acted as functional or pseudogenic.

The cohort comprised some 730 healthy bone marrow donors. At the time of sampling, every cohort member was nominally healthy, though immune exposures that went unrecorded were likely present. The donor was CMV seronegative and was included in the group of about 400 seronegative cohort members. A peripheral blood sample was provided by each donor, and peripheral blood mononuclear cells were used for TCR beta sequencing. The Qiagen DNeasy Blood Extraction Kit was used to extract genomic DNA from the blood cell samples. Library creation used the immunoSEQ multiplex PCR assay. A mixture of 60 forward primers for TCR Vbeta segments and 13 reverse primers for TCR Jbeta segments was used in the multiplex PCR. The CDR3 region of rearranged TCR beta genes was amplified from genomic DNA with a multiplex PCR assay. Amplified TCR beta libraries were sequenced as 87-base-pair reads on the Illumina HiSeq System. The authors' analysis ran thus. A later analysis counted tens of millions of unique TCR beta chains across the roughly 700 repertoires, and approximately 11 million of these chains were shared by at least two donors. Raw reads were error-corrected and collapsed into unique sequences with a nearest-neighbor algorithm that merged closely related sequences to remove PCR and sequencing errors. Alignment of CDR3 sequences to IMGT reference sequences was used to assign V, D and J gene segments. For a sequence to be retained, a match of at least six nucleotides was required to both a V gene segment and a J gene segment. Rearrangements were classified as productive when the CDR3 lacked stop codons and remained in frame with V and J, and all other rearrangements were classified as non-productive. Following IMGT convention, CDR3 was defined as the stretch from the second conserved V-encoded cysteine to the conserved J-encoded phenylalanine. In an earlier analysis of around 640 of the donors, sequences lacking an unambiguous match to a single V gene segment were excluded. In an earlier analysis of 587 of the donors, V segments were called functional above 56.7% productive rearrangements and were called segregating when the between-donor standard deviation exceeded 5%. A statistical classification framework was built to diagnose cytomegalovirus status from the catalog of TCR beta chain sequences. A later analysis assigned V and J genes by comparing TCR nucleotide sequences with IMGT/GENE-DB human TR gene sequences. The TCRdist pipeline was used in a later analysis to assign CDR3 sequences and most-parsimonious VDJ recombination scenarios. In a later analysis, each TCR beta chain was defined by its CDR3 amino acid sequence together with its V-gene family, and reads lacking a unique V-gene family were excluded. A later analysis removed over 500 highly shared, low-generation-probability nucleotide sequences to deal with suspected cross-contamination and a sequencing artifact. In a later analysis, a clonal expansion index was calculated for each public chain from normalized within-repertoire ranks of inferred template counts. Generation probabilities in a later analysis came from a VDJ recombination model fitted to out-of-frame rearrangements, and those results were checked against IGoR. A later analysis scored TCR-TCR, TCR-HLA and TCR-CMV co-occurrence with hypergeometric tests, applying a repertoire-size bias correction to TCR pairs. To estimate false discovery rates, a later analysis permuted the HLA or CMV assignments 20 times. In a later analysis, co-occurring TCRs were grouped using DBSCAN, and TCRdist sequence similarity was added for clustering within HLA-allele-positive subsets. For co-occurrence clustering, repertoires with fewer than 30,000 or more than 120,000 public chains were excluded, along with 5 or 6 repertoires with anomalous nucleotide sharing. TCRdb obtained this table from immuneACCESS and retained in-frame rearrangements with V and J assigned. These tables miss some clones; where compared with another copy, unresolved V genes account for less than half of the shortfall, and the remainder is unexplained. That table supplies the V and J calls and clone size; D and trimming were determined from the DNA. The sample has 85,000 to 130,000 clones on record, over 70% of them singletons. The top ten hold 2.5% to 3.5% of the sample.

Here is what the overall study found, with its caveats: According to a later analysis, most CMV-associated TCR beta chains appeared to be HLA-restricted, and the HLA associations seemed to be driven largely by CMV exposure. Because counts were too low, about 18 rarely observed V segments, including chromosome 9 orphons, were excluded from the earlier analysis of some 590 of the donors. The presence/absence analyses assumed that sequencing depth was roughly uniform across donors, and that assumption may not be true. A later analysis associated about 17,000 TCR beta sequences with specific HLA alleles at a false discovery rate of 0.05. V-gene and J-gene trimming of TCR beta chains was associated with a missense DCLRE1C variant in a later genetic analysis, and the association was replicated in an independent cohort. Compared with the 666-donor mean, donors in an Asian-associated ancestry cluster had fewer N-insertions in productive TCRs, according to a later genetic analysis. In this cohort, only TCR beta chains were sequenced, and detectable features were limited by the absence of alpha or paired-chain data. A cluster of highly shared sequence variants was judged likely to be a technical artifact of the sequencing pipeline. A later analysis reported that several top co-occurrence clusters appeared linked to parvovirus B19, influenza, CMV and Epstein-Barr virus. For the cohort, immune exposure information was limited to CMV serostatus. The study gave a list of 150 to 200 TCR beta chains associated with cytomegalovirus. Correlated functional status among segregating V segments might be attributable to linkage disequilibrium, but an unknown experimental factor could not be ruled out. Because HLA typing was missing for some donors at each locus, association tests included only the typed subset. A further reported finding was that TCR beta sequences accurately predicted the HLA-A and HLA-B alleles for most subjects in the first cohort. Assigning TCR associations to individual alleles was difficult when HLA alleles, especially DR and DQ, strongly co-occurred. Some IMGT-functional V segments, including TRBV6-2 and TRBV6-3, could not be told apart with the 87-base-pair reads, so those segments were excluded. An earlier analysis of roughly 570 of the donors showed that most TCR beta V segments appeared in productive rearrangements either about 87% or about 30% of the time, which broadly matched IMGT annotations. Three of the identified cytomegalovirus-associated TCR beta chains were confirmed in vitro to be specific for cytomegalovirus antigens. Across donors, most TCR sequences were observed very rarely, whereas some public TCRs were present in many individuals. The authors suggested that the approach could potentially be extended to other disease states and immunological phenotypes. In a later analysis, the rate of TCR association differed among HLA loci, with DRB1 alleles having the most associated TCRs and HLA-C alleles having the fewest. In a later analysis, HLA-associated TCR beta chains showed more clonal expansion and lower generation probabilities than non-associated chains that were equally common. In both the original and validation cohorts, the classifier was reported to diagnose cytomegalovirus status with high specificity and sensitivity.

V is shortened by 10 bases, J by 5 bases, and the region joining them spans 21 bases. The CDR3 runs 15 amino acids, cysteine and phenylalanine included. Only the CDR3 DNA stays, 45 bases, in frame from base 1. CDR1 and CDR2, looked up from the germline V gene (reference sequence), are LNHDA and SQIVND. The origin of this receptor is a female donor in good health and CMV-seronegative. The sample was PBMCs. The sequence links TRBV19 to TRBJ2-1; matching of 6 bases hints at TRBD2 as the D gene. Here is the DNA: TGTGCCACCAAATTCGGGACTTTGGGGGACAATGAGCAGTTCTTC. It encodes CATKFGTLGDNEQFF.